Below are 21 T cell receptor beta chains sequenced from a single sample in a study of T cells in localized non-small cell lung cancer. Here immunoSEQ multiplex PCR was the method, and the copy in TCRdb shows in-frame clones only, minus some. The table includes roughly 35,000 clones, about 90% detected once. Source: peripheral blood, taken before any cancer treatment. The receptors stem from a woman aged 40-70 years with stage I lung adenocarcinoma.

The genes are TRBV19 and TRBJ2-2; D might be TRBD1 (6 bases). Germline CDR1 reads LNHDA; CDR2 reads SQIVND (reference sequence). V was clipped by 7 bases and J by 5 bases, with 17 bases between them. This CDR3 has 15 residues. The DNA of the CDR3 is TGTGCCAGTACACCTCGAGGGGGAAGGACCGGGGAGCTGTTTTTT. This sequence encodes CASTPRGGRTGELFF.

The chain is built from TRBV27 and TRBJ2-5; 7 nucleotides match TRBD2. CDR3 length: 13 residues. Germline assignment: CDR1 MNHEY and CDR2 SMNVEV (reference sequence). The trim removed 5 bases at V and 4 bases at J, leaving 4 bases unmatched. The CDR3 spells CASSPLAVETQYF. The CDR3 DNA is TGTGCCAGCAGTCCCCTAGCGGTAGAGACCCAGTACTTC.

This clone was observed a single time. This chain links TRBV29-1 with TRBJ2-3; perhaps TRBD2 as D (7 bases). Germline lookup yields CDR1 SQVTM and CDR2 ANQGSEA. This CDR3 comprises 14 residues. The V gene lost 0 bases and the J gene lost 2 bases, with 9 bases spanning the gap. The CDR3 DNA sequence: TGCAGCGTTGAAGAAGGGGGGGCCACAGATACGCAGTATTTT. Amino acid sequence: CSVEEGGATDTQYF.

The V call is TRBV5-5, the J call TRBJ2-5; no reliable D call. V was clipped by 2 bases and J by 1 base, with 0 bases between them. Germline loops: CDR1 SGHKS, CDR2 YYEKEE (reference sequence). There are 11 residues in the CDR3. The DNA for the CDR3 is TGTGCCAGCAGCTTCCAAGAGACCCAGTACTTC. Protein sequence: CASSFQETQYF. The full variable domain, completed using reference TRBV5-5 and TRBJ2-5, is DAGVTQSPTHLIKTRGQQVTLRCSPISGHKSVSWYQQVLGQGPQFIFQYYEKEERGRGNFPDRFSARQFPNYSSELNVNALLLGDSALYLCASSFQETQYFGPGTRLLVL.

The chain joins TRBV5-1 to TRBJ2-1, with 9 positions matching TRBD2. Germline CDR1 SGHRS, CDR2 YFSETQ. The V segment lost 4 bases and the J segment 7 bases; nucleotides outside the gene matches: 12. The CDR3 has 16 amino acids. CDR3 residues: CASSKGPSGNGNEQFF. Here the CDR3 DNA reads TGCGCCAGCAGCAAGGGGCCTAGCGGGAATGGGAATGAGCAGTTCTTC.

In its sample, this clone was seen a few times. The V and J genes are TRBV5-8 and TRBJ1-5; tentative D call: TRBD1 (5 bases). CDR1 and CDR2 (germline): SGHTS, YDEGEE. V dropped 2 bases and J dropped 6 bases, with 12 bases sitting between them. The CDR3 has 14 residues. As DNA, the CDR3 is TGTGCCAGCAGCTTAAGGGACCGGGCTCAGCCCCAGCATTTT. Amino acid sequence: CASSLRDRAQPQHF.

This chain links TRBV4-1 with TRBJ1-3; perhaps TRBD1 as D (5 bases). Trimming took off 1 base at V and 3 bases at J, with 7 bases between the two ends. CDR1 is MGHRA and CDR2 is YSYEKL in the germline V gene. The CDR3 consists of 14 residues. The CDR3 DNA follows: TGCGCCAGCAGCCAAGCAGGACATGGAAACACCATATATTTT. Amino acids: CASSQAGHGNTIYF.

The chain employs TRBV6-5 and TRBJ1-2; TRBD1 aligns across 9 bases. Germline CDR1 reads MNHEY; CDR2 reads SVGAGI. The CDR3 sequence is 16 residues long. Trimming removed 2 bases from V and 0 bases from J; junction bases left unmatched: 4. The CDR3 region is CASSYLQGAANYGYTF. CDR3 bases: TGTGCCAGCAGTTACCTACAGGGGGCAGCTAACTATGGCTACACCTTC.

The gene calls are TRBV18 and TRBJ2-2; 14 positions match TRBD2. The J segment lost 5 bases and the V segment lost 5 bases, leaving 7 bases of the junction unmatched. The CDR3 totals 17 residues. Germline loops: CDR1 KGHSH, CDR2 LQKENI. The CDR3 bases are TGTGCCAGCTCATCGGGACTAGCGGGAGTAGGAACCGGGGAGCTGTTTTTT. Amino acids: CASSSGLAGVGTGELFF.

The chain combines TRBV30 with TRBJ2-5; 9 bases are shared with TRBD1. The CDR3 has 13 residues. Germline trimming cut 5 bases from V and 0 bases from J; bases unmatched to any gene: 1. CDR1 and CDR2 from the germline V gene are GTSNPN and SVGIG (reference sequence). The CDR3 coding sequence is TGTGCCTGGGGGACAGGGAACCAAGAGACCCAGTACTTC. It specifies CAWGTGNQETQYF.

The chain recombines TRBV5-1 with TRBJ1-3, with 9 positions matching TRBD1. V was pared by 4 bases and J by 0 bases, with 8 bases of the junction left unmatched. Per the germline V gene, CDR1 is SGHRS and CDR2 is YFSETQ. The CDR3 has 17 amino acids. This chain's CDR3 is CASSGGQGLLSGNTIYF. The CDR3 DNA reads as TGCGCCAGCAGCGGGGGACAGGGACTCCTCTCTGGAAACACCATATATTTT. The variable domain in full, completed from reference TRBV5-1 and TRBJ1-3, reads KAGVTQTPRYLIKTRGQQVTLSCSPISGHRSVSWYQQTPGQGLQFLFEYFSETQRNKGNFPGRFSGRQFSNSRSEMNVSTLELGDSALYLCASSGGQGLLSGNTIYFGEGSWLTVV.

The gene calls are TRBV7-8 and TRBJ2-3; D is perhaps TRBD2 (6 bases). This CDR3 contains 16 residues. Trimming pared 9 bases from V and 0 bases from J, leaving 19 bases between. Germline CDR1 SGHVS, CDR2 FQNEAQ. The CDR3 sequence: CASKLLAASSTDTQYF. In DNA, the CDR3 is TGTGCCAGTAAGCTCTTAGCGGCTTCTAGCACAGATACGCAGTATTTT.

V gene TRBV5-1 combines with J gene TRBJ2-7, with D perhaps TRBD1 or TRBD2 (6 bases each). V lost 4 bases, J lost 4 bases, and 12 bases lay in between. CDR3 length: 13 amino acids. Germline CDR1 and CDR2: SGHRS and YFSETQ. CDR3: CASSIGGGYEQYF. As DNA, the CDR3 is TGCGCCAGCAGCATTGGAGGGGGGTACGAGCAGTACTTC. Together with reference TRBV5-1 and TRBJ2-7, the CDR3 gives the full variable domain: KAGVTQTPRYLIKTRGQQVTLSCSPISGHRSVSWYQQTPGQGLQFLFEYFSETQRNKGNFPGRFSGRQFSNSRSEMNVSTLELGDSALYLCASSIGGGYEQYFGPGTRLTVT.

In its sample, this clone was seen a few times. The gene calls are TRBV5-1 and TRBJ2-5; D uncertain. This CDR3 contains 12 residues. The V and J ends lost 0 bases and 0 bases respectively, with 0 bases between them. Germline V gene sequence: CDR1 SGHRS, CDR2 YFSETQ. The DNA for the CDR3 is TGCGCCAGCAGCTTGGACCAAGAGACCCAGTACTTC. It specifies CASSLDQETQYF.

V is TRBV27 and J is TRBJ1-1, with a possible D match to TRBD1 (5 bases). V was cut by 3 bases and J by 5 bases, with 10 bases left in between. Germline V gives CDR1 MNHEY, CDR2 SMNVEV (reference sequence). This CDR3 comprises 13 residues. CDR3 protein: CASSFWGGTEAFF. The DNA for the CDR3 is TGTGCCAGCAGTTTCTGGGGGGGGACTGAAGCTTTCTTT.

This clone turned up a few times. V and J are TRBV7-9 and TRBJ1-4; 10 positions match TRBD1. Germline V gene sequence: CDR1 SEHNR, CDR2 FQNEAQ (reference sequence). Germline trimming cut 5 bases from V and 7 bases from J; bases unmatched to any gene: 4. The CDR3 length is 14 residues. CDR3 amino acids: CASSPGQGFEKLFF. The CDR3 DNA follows: TGTGCCAGCAGCCCGGGACAGGGGTTTGAAAAACTGTTTTTT.

This sequence joins TRBV2 and TRBJ1-2; no definite D call. CDR1 and CDR2 (germline): SNHLY, FYNNEI. V was pared by 7 bases and J by 2 bases, with 14 bases between. CDR3 size: 14 residues. This CDR3 is CASTTEYGNYGYTF. Written as DNA, the CDR3 is TGTGCCAGCACCACGGAGTACGGGAACTATGGCTACACCTTC. The full variable domain, its missing parts supplied by reference TRBV2 and TRBJ1-2, is EPEVTQTPSHQVTQMGQEVILRCVPISNHLYFYWYRQILGQKVEFLVSFYNNEISEKSEIFDDQFSVERPDGSNFTLKIRSTKLEDSAMYFCASTTEYGNYGYTFGSGTRLTVV.

This chain links TRBV9 with TRBJ2-1; TRBD2 is a possible D gene (5 bases). Trimming took off 4 bases at V and 8 bases at J, with 19 bases between the two ends. The CDR3 length is 15 residues. Germline assignment: CDR1 SGDLS and CDR2 YYNGEE. DNA of the CDR3: TGTGCCAGCAGCCGCCAACCGGGGAGTACGGATGAGCAGTTCTTC. It yields the protein CASSRQPGSTDEQFF.

This rearrangement joins TRBV7-9 to TRBJ2-1; no firm D call. The V gene lost 3 bases and the J gene lost 10 bases, with 19 bases spanning the gap. CDR3 length: 15 amino acids. CDR1 and CDR2 (germline): SEHNR, FQNEAQ (reference sequence). CDR3 in amino acids: CASSFQLLKGWEQFF. The CDR3 DNA is TGTGCCAGCAGCTTTCAATTGCTAAAGGGATGGGAGCAGTTCTTC.

V usage is TRBV5-4 and J usage is TRBJ1-3, with 7 bases matching TRBD1. Germline lookup yields CDR1 SGHNT and CDR2 YYREEE (reference sequence). J was trimmed by 11 bases and V by 0 bases; bases with no gene match: 14. The CDR3 is 16 residues long. This chain's CDR3 is CASSLEGALLEGAIYF. CDR3 nucleotide sequence: TGTGCCAGCAGCTTGGAGGGGGCCCTCCTGGAAGGGGCCATATATTTT.

The J gene is TRBJ2-1, the V gene TRBV9, with 11 nucleotides matching TRBD1. V was pared by 2 bases and J by 6 bases, with 10 bases of the junction left unmatched. The length of the CDR3 is 17 residues. From germline, CDR1 is SGDLS and CDR2 YYNGEE. The CDR3 here is CASSVDRGPYGSNEQFF. CDR3 coding DNA: TGTGCCAGCAGCGTGGACAGGGGGCCGTACGGATCCAATGAGCAGTTCTTC.